Each of the 28 T cell receptor beta chains below was sequenced from the same sample in a study of persistence of HIV-infected CD4 T cells. The libraries were made with immunoSEQ version 4 in survey mode. TCRdb's table, derived via immunoSEQ multiplex PCR, lists solely in-frame clones and lacks some. The table has 10,000 to 15,000 clones, more than 70% seen once. The antigens of these receptors remain unknown. The stimulus was lysate of CMV-infected fibroblasts, 10 ug/mL. CD4+ T cells upregulating both CD40 ligand and CD69 were sorted as responding cells. The material sequenced was CD4+ T cells sorted from PBMCs after roughly 18-hour stimulation, taken from a patient who received antiretroviral therapy. The origin of the receptors is an adult man with HIV who was CMV-seropositive.

The chain joins TRBV5-5 to TRBJ1-4; D call uncertain. Germline CDR1 is SGHKS and CDR2 is YYEKEE (reference sequence). This CDR3 comprises 14 residues. V was pared by 4 bases and J by 10 bases, with 17 bases between. The CDR3 spells CASSQELGGGKLFF. CDR3 coding DNA: TGTGCCAGCAGCCAAGAATTAGGTGGCGGAAAACTGTTTTTT.

This clone was counted between two and nine times. This chain joins TRBV29-1 and TRBJ2-3; the match to TRBD2 covers 11 bases. The CDR3 is 13 amino acids. J was trimmed by 6 bases and V by 5 bases; bases with no gene match: 4. Germline V lookup: CDR1 SQVTM, CDR2 ANQGSEA. CDR3 in DNA: TGCAGCGTTACTAGCGGGGGTATTGATACGCAGTATTTT. Translating it yields CSVTSGGIDTQYF.

By share, this clone counts as medium-sized (0.01 to 0.1%). The chain links TRBV15 to TRBJ1-4; D may be TRBD1 (6 bases). Trimming cost V 1 base and J 7 bases, with 13 bases left between them. The CDR3 is made up of 15 amino acids. Germline V lookup: CDR1 LNHNV, CDR2 YYDKDF (reference sequence). CDR3 residues: CATSRVGGQGEKLFF. The CDR3 DNA reads TGTGCCACCAGCAGAGTAGGGGGGCAGGGTGAAAAACTGTTTTTT.

The chain couples TRBV28 to TRBJ1-1, with D perhaps matching TRBD1 (5 bases). Between the trimmed V and J ends, which lost 5 bases and 0 bases, there was a span of 16 bases. CDR1 is MDHEN, CDR2 SYDVKM, per germline. The CDR3 contains 16 residues. The CDR3 nucleotides read TGTGCCAGCAGTACTATGCGGACACCATTGAACACTGAAGCTTTCTTT. Translating it yields CASSTMRTPLNTEAFF.

The J gene is TRBJ2-4, the V gene TRBV29-1; 9 nucleotides line up with TRBD2. J lost 1 base, V lost 7 bases, and 5 bases had no gene match. This CDR3 is built from 14 residues. CDR1 SQVTM and CDR2 ANQGSEA come from the germline V gene. CDR3 protein: CSAEAGGAKNIQYF. CDR3 DNA: TGCAGCGCTGAGGCGGGGGGGGCCAAAAACATTCAGTACTTC.

This clone showed up just once. This chain uses TRBV5-4 with TRBJ1-4; tentative D call: TRBD1 (5 bases). This CDR3 has 15 amino acids. Germline V gene sequence: CDR1 SGHNT, CDR2 YYREEE (reference sequence). Between the trimmed V and J ends, which lost 0 bases and 8 bases, there was a span of 14 bases. CDR3 DNA sequence: TGTGCCAGCAGCTTGGTACCGGGGCTGGGGGAAAAACTGTTTTTT. It translates to CASSLVPGLGEKLFF.

This clone appeared a single time. The rearrangement links TRBV5-5 to TRBJ2-3, with TRBD2 matching over 12 bases. With 3 bases clipped from V and 1 base from J, the junction kept 3 bases outside the gene matches. CDR3 length equals 16 residues. The germline gives CDR1 SGHKS, CDR2 YYEKEE (reference sequence). The CDR3 nucleotides are TGTGCCAGCAGCTCCTGGACTAGCGGGGGCACAGATACGCAGTATTTT. Translating gives CASSSWTSGGTDTQYF.

A single count supports this clone. The chain is built from TRBV28 and TRBJ1-1; D uncertain. The CDR3 extends over 11 amino acids. Germline values: CDR1 MDHEN, CDR2 SYDVKM. The germline V and J ends were trimmed by 7 bases and 7 bases, with 10 bases remaining between them. CDR3 nucleotides: TGTGCCAGCAATGGCCTCGGTGAAGCTTTCTTT. Translating gives CASNGLGEAFF.

The chain joins TRBV7-3 to TRBJ2-1; no clear D. CDR3 size: 12 residues. V was trimmed by 4 bases and J by 2 bases, leaving 3 bases between them. The germline CDR1 and CDR2 sequences are SGHTA and FQGTGA. Written as DNA, the CDR3 is TGTGCCAGCAGCTCCCCCTACAATGAGCAGTTCTTC. Protein sequence: CASSSPYNEQFF. The full variable domain, with the rest looked up from reference TRBV7-3 and TRBJ2-1, is GAGVSQTPSNKVTEKGKYVELRCDPISGHTALYWYRQSLGQGPEFLIYFQGTGAADDSGLPNDRFFAVRPEGSVSTLKIQRTERGDSAVYLCASSSPYNEQFFGPGTRLTVL.

This chain joins TRBV5-8 and TRBJ2-5, with 7 bases lining up with TRBD1. Germline V lookup: CDR1 SGHTS, CDR2 YDEGEE. V lost 5 bases and J lost 3; bases outside the gene matches: 7. This CDR3 comprises 14 residues. The CDR3 DNA reads TGTGCCAGCAGAACTGGGACAGTAAAAGAGACCCAGTACTTC. The encoded protein is CASRTGTVKETQYF.

V usage is TRBV2 and J usage is TRBJ2-2; either TRBD1 or TRBD2 may fit D (5 bases each). Between the trimmed V and J ends, which lost 6 bases and 4 bases, there was a span of 12 bases. Germline values: CDR1 SNHLY, CDR2 FYNNEI. The CDR3 spans 14 residues. In DNA, the CDR3 is TGTGCCAGCAGGGCGTACGGGGCCACCGGGGAGCTGTTTTTT. Protein: CASRAYGATGELFF.

The chain carries TRBV5-1 and TRBJ1-1; maybe TRBD1 (6 bases). This CDR3 has 16 amino acids. V lost 1 base and J lost 3, with 16 bases in between. The germline V gene encodes CDR1 SGHRS and CDR2 YFSETQ. CDR3 in amino acids: CASSLIIGQRDTEAFF. As DNA, the CDR3 is TGCGCCAGCAGCTTGATCATTGGACAGAGAGACACTGAAGCTTTCTTT.

The chain carries TRBV7-2 and TRBJ1-1; a weak D match, TRBD1 (5 bases). V lost 2 bases to trimming and J lost 0 bases, with 13 bases between them. Germline values: CDR1 SGHTA, CDR2 FQGNSA. CDR3 length: 16 amino acids. CDR3 coding DNA: TGTGCCAGCAGCTTAATGGGGCGATCGATGAACACTGAAGCTTTCTTT. It translates to CASSLMGRSMNTEAFF.

This clone was counted a single time. The chain couples TRBV5-8 to TRBJ2-3; 7 bases match TRBD2. This CDR3 region has 15 residues. Trimming at V came to 4 bases and at J to 0 bases, leaving 5 bases not matched to a gene. CDR1 SGHTS and CDR2 YDEGEE come from the germline V gene. The CDR3 is CASSPSGASTDTQYF. The DNA of the CDR3 is TGTGCCAGCAGCCCGAGCGGGGCCAGCACAGATACGCAGTATTTT.

This clone was seen just once. The J gene is TRBJ1-5, the V gene TRBV4-2, with 8 bases lining up with TRBD1. Germline V gene sequence: CDR1 LGHNA, CDR2 YNFKEQ. This CDR3 region has 18 residues. V dropped 5 bases and J dropped 0; count of bases not matched to a gene: 12. The CDR3 protein is CASSVQPGQGLSNQPQHF. Written as DNA, the CDR3 is TGTGCCAGCAGCGTTCAGCCTGGACAGGGACTTAGCAATCAGCCCCAGCATTTT.

This chain connects TRBV7-3 to TRBJ1-6; 8 nucleotides match TRBD1. V gave up 2 bases and J gave up 9 bases; unmatched junction bases: 3. Looked up from germline, CDR1 is SGHTA and CDR2 is FQGTGA. CDR3 size: 14 residues. The chain's CDR3 is CASSLGDRTSPLHF. CDR3 in DNA: TGTGCCAGCAGCTTAGGGGACAGGACTTCACCCCTCCACTTT.

The V and J genes are TRBV19 and TRBJ1-3, with a tentative D call TRBD1 (6 bases). The CDR3 runs to 15 residues. Looked up from germline, CDR1 is LNHDA and CDR2 is SQIVND (reference sequence). V lost 7 bases and J 5 bases, leaving 18 bases between the germline ends. The DNA of the CDR3 is TGTGCCAGTACCACCGACAGGAGCAACCGAAACACCATATATTTT. Amino acids: CASTTDRSNRNTIYF.

CDR3 nucleotides: TGTGCAAGTTGGGACAGGCTACCCAAATTCTACGAGCAGTACTTC. The encoded protein is CASWDRLPKFYEQYF. This chain uses TRBV12-2 with TRBJ2-7; no DNA check was done on the table's D call, TRBD1. TRBV12-2 is termed a pseudogene. The CDR3 spans 15 residues.

This clone is large by share. This chain connects TRBV11-3 to TRBJ2-1, with D perhaps TRBD2 (7 bases). Germline V gene data show CDR1 as SGHNT and CDR2 as YENEEA. This CDR3 contains 13 residues. Trimming left V 0 bases short and J 12 bases short, with 12 bases between. CDR3 region: CASSLDRGGGQFF. CDR3 DNA: TGTGCCAGCAGCTTAGACAGGGGAGGGGGGCAGTTCTTC.

This clone was observed a handful of times. V and J are TRBV30 and TRBJ2-1, with 8 bases matching TRBD2. Germline values: CDR1 GTSNPN, CDR2 SVGIG (reference sequence). V lost 7 bases and J lost 3; bases outside the gene matches: 11. The CDR3 is made up of 15 amino acids. The CDR3 nucleotides read TGTGCCTCAACCTCGGGGGGGGCTTTCTACAATGAGCAGTTCTTC. It translates to CASTSGGAFYNEQFF.

CDR3 DNA: TGTGCCAGCAGTGCAATAGGGGACGGAGAAAAACTGTTTTTT. Amino acids: CASSAIGDGEKLFF. The genes are TRBV7-9 and TRBJ1-4, with a tentative D call TRBD1 (5 bases). The CDR3 is made up of 14 amino acids. CDR1 SEHNR and CDR2 FQNEAQ come from the germline V gene (reference sequence). Trimming shortened V by 6 bases and J by 8 bases, and 16 bases separated the two germline ends.

V and J are TRBV14 and TRBJ1-5; D unresolved. Looked up from germline, CDR1 is SGHDN and CDR2 is FVKESK. CDR3 length: 16 amino acids. The germline V and J ends were trimmed by 6 bases and 7 bases, with 22 bases remaining between them. CDR3: CASSTKIWKYWQPQHF. The DNA for the CDR3 is TGTGCCAGCAGTACCAAGATATGGAAGTACTGGCAGCCCCAGCATTTT.

In this sample, this clone is medium-sized. The chain recombines TRBV5-4 with TRBJ1-2; maybe TRBD1 (5 bases). V dropped 2 bases and J dropped 4 bases, with 15 bases sitting between them. Germline values: CDR1 SGHNT, CDR2 YYREEE (reference sequence). This CDR3 is 15 amino acids long. This chain's CDR3 is CASSLLGQPSYGYTF. The CDR3 nucleotides read TGTGCCAGCAGCTTATTGGGGCAGCCGTCCTATGGCTACACCTTC.

This sequence joins TRBV5-1 and TRBJ2-1; TRBD1 agrees at 10 bases. CDR3 size: 15 residues. Per germline, CDR1 SGHRS and CDR2 YFSETQ. V shed 3 bases, J shed 5 bases, and the junction held 5 bases outside the gene matches. CDR3 in amino acids: CASSYRDRGNNEQFF. The DNA of the CDR3 is TGCGCCAGCAGCTATAGGGACAGGGGAAACAATGAGCAGTTCTTC.

The CDR3 DNA reads as TGTGCCAGCAGCCCAAGGGGACAGTCATCCTCTGGAAACACCATATATTTT. Translating gives CASSPRGQSSSGNTIYF. This chain joins TRBV7-8 and TRBJ1-3; the match to TRBD1 covers 7 bases. Germline loops: CDR1 SGHVS, CDR2 FQNEAQ. This CDR3 is built from 17 residues. J lost 0 bases, V lost 5 bases, and 10 bases had no gene match.

The chain links TRBV18 to TRBJ1-2; the D gene is possibly TRBD1 (6 bases). The CDR3 has 14 amino acids. V gave up 0 bases and J gave up 4 bases, with 9 bases separating them. Germline CDR1 reads KGHSH; CDR2 reads LQKENI. The CDR3, as DNA: TGTGCCAGCTCACCACCGGGGGGCAGCTATGGCTACACCTTC. Translating gives CASSPPGGSYGYTF.

The V and J genes are TRBV18 and TRBJ2-2; 7 bases line up with TRBD1. Germline CDR1 and CDR2: KGHSH and LQKENI. The CDR3 spans 15 residues. After removal of 5 bases from V and 1 base from J, the junction contained 4 bases not matched to a gene. The CDR3 bases are TGTGCCAGCTCATCGACAGGGTTGAACACCGGGGAGCTGTTTTTT. This gives the protein CASSSTGLNTGELFF.

The chain joins TRBV18 to TRBJ1-4, with TRBD1 identical over 7 bases. Germline V gives CDR1 KGHSH, CDR2 LQKENI. There are 18 residues in the CDR3. Trimming cost V 3 bases and J 6 bases; bases outside gene matches: 16. The CDR3 spells CASSPRNRDSGLDEKLFF. The CDR3 nucleotides read TGTGCCAGCTCACCTAGAAACCGGGACAGCGGTTTAGATGAAAAACTGTTTTTT. The whole variable domain, remainder taken from reference TRBV18 and TRBJ1-4, is NAGVMQNPRHLVRRRGQEARLRCSPMKGHSHVYWYRQLPEEGLKFMVYLQKENIIDESGMPKERFSAEFPKEGPSILRIQQVVRGDSAAYFCASSPRNRDSGLDEKLFFGSGTQLSVL.